This TCR beta chain was sequenced during a study of blood T cell repertoires in COVID-19. TCRdb's table, derived via immunoSEQ multiplex PCR, lists solely in-frame clones and lacks some. The data show roughly 410,000 clones, with over 75% seen just once and 1.5% to 1.8% held by the top ten. V was pared by 2 bases and J by 3 bases, with 8 bases between. This CDR3 is built from 14 residues. Per the germline V gene, CDR1 is SGDLS and CDR2 is YYNGEE. This chain joins TRBV9 and TRBJ1-4, with a tentative D call TRBD1 (6 bases). The sequence was collected from a middle-aged woman with COVID-19, enrolled during active disease. Specimen: peripheral blood. CDR3 nucleotides: TGTGCCAGCAGCGTCTCAGGGGCTAATGAAAAACTGTTTTTT. As protein: CASSVSGANEKLFF.